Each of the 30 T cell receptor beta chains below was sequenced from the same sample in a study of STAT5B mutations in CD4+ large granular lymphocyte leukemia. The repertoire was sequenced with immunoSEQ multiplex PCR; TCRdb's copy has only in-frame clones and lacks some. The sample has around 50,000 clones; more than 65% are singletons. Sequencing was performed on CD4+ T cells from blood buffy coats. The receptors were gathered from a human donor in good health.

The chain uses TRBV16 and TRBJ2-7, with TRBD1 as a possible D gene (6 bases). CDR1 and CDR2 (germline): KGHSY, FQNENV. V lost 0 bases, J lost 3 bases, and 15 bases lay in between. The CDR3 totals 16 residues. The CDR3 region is CASSQSKGHPLYEQYF. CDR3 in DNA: TGTGCCAGCAGCCAATCTAAGGGACACCCACTCTACGAGCAGTACTTC.

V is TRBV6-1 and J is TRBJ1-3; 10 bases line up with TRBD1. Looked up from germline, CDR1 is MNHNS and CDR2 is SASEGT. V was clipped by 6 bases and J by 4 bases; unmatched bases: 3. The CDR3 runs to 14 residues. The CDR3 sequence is CASRVDRGGNTIYF. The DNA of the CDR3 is TGTGCCAGCAGGGTGGACAGGGGGGGAAACACCATATATTTT.

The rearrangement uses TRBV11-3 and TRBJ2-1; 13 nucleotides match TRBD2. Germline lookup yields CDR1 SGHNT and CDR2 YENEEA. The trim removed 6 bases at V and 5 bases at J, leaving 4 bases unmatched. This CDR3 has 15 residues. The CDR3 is CASRQGTSGNNEQFF. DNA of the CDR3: TGTGCCAGCAGACAAGGGACTAGCGGGAACAATGAGCAGTTCTTC.

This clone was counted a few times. The CDR3 bases are TGCAGTGCTAGAGGTTCCTTCGAAGCTTTCTTT. This gives the protein CSARGSFEAFF. J is TRBJ1-1 and V is TRBV20-1; no clear D. V lost 1 base and J 8 bases, leaving 8 bases between the germline ends. Germline CDR1 is DFQATT and CDR2 is SNEGSKA (reference sequence). The CDR3 has 11 amino acids.

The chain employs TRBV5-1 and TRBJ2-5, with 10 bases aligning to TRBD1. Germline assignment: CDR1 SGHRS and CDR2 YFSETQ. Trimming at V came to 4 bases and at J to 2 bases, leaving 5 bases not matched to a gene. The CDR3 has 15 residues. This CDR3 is CASSGGQGPQETQYF. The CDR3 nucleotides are TGCGCCAGCAGCGGGGGACAGGGGCCTCAAGAGACCCAGTACTTC.

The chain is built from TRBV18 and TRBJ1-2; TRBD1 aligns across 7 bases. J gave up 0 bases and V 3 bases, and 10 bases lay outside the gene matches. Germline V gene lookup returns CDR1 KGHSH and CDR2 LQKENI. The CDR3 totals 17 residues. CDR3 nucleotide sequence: TGTGCCAGCTCACCCCCCTCTGAACAGGGGCCTAACTATGGCTACACCTTC. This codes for CASSPPSEQGPNYGYTF.

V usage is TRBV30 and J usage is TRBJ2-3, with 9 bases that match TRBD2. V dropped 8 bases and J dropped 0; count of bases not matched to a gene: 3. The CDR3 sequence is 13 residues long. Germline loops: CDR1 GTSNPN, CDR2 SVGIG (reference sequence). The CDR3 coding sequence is TGTGCCGGGACTAGCCCGAGCACAGATACGCAGTATTTT. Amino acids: CAGTSPSTDTQYF.

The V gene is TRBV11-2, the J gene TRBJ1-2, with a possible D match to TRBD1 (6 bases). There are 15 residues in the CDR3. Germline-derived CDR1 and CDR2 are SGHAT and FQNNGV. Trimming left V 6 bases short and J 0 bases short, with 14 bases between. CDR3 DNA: TGTGCCAGCAGAATAAACGGACAGTCTAACTATGGCTACACCTTC. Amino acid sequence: CASRINGQSNYGYTF.

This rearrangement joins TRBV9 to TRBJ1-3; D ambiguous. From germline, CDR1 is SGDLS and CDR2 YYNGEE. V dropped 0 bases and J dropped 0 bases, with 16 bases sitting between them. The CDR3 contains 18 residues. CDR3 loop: CASSVGRAKSNSGNTIYF. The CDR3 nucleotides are TGTGCCAGCAGCGTAGGGAGAGCCAAATCCAACTCTGGAAACACCATATATTTT.

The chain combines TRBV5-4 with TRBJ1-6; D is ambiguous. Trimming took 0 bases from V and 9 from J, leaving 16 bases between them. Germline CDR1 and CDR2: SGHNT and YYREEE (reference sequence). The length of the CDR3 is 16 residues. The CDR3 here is CASSLDGVSESSPLHF. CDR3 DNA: TGTGCCAGCAGCTTGGACGGGGTCAGTGAGAGTTCACCCCTCCACTTT.

The CDR3 loop reads CASSPTLQGAVYNEQFF. The CDR3 region has the DNA TGTGCCAGCTCACCCACCCTGCAGGGGGCGGTCTACAATGAGCAGTTCTTC. V usage is TRBV18 and J usage is TRBJ2-1; 8 nucleotides align to TRBD1. Germline V gene data show CDR1 as KGHSH and CDR2 as LQKENI. This CDR3 contains 17 residues. V lost 3 bases, J lost 3 bases, and 10 bases stayed unmatched.

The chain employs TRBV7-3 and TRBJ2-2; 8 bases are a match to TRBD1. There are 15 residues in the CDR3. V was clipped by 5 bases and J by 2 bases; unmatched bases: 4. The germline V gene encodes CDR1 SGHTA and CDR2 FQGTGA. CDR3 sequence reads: CASSQGAGNTGELFF. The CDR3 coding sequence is TGTGCCAGCAGCCAGGGGGCGGGAAACACCGGGGAGCTGTTTTTT.

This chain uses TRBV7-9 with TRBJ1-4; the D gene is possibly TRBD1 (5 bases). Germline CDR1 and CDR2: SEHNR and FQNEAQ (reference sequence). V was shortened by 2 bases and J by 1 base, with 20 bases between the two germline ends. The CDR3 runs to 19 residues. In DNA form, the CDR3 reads TGTGCCAGCAGCTTAAAGACCCGGGTATGGGGGGGAACTAATGAAAAACTGTTTTTT. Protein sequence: CASSLKTRVWGGTNEKLFF.

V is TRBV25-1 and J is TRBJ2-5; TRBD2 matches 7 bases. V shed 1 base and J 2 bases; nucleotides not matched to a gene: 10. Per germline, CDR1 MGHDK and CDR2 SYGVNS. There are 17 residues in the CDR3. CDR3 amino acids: CASSELGGSGPQETQYF. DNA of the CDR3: TGTGCCAGCAGTGAATTGGGCGGGAGTGGGCCACAAGAGACCCAGTACTTC.

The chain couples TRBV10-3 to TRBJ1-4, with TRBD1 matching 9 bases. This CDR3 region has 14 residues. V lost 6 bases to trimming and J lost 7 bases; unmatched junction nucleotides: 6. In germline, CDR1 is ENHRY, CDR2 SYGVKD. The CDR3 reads CAIRAGTGTEKLFF. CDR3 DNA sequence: TGTGCCATCAGAGCCGGGACAGGGACTGAAAAACTGTTTTTT.

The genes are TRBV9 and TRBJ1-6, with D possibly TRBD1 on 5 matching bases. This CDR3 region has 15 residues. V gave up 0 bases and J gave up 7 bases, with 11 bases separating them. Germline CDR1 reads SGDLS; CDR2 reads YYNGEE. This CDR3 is CASSVVGGSNSPLHF. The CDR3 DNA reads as TGTGCCAGCAGCGTAGTGGGGGGATCAAATTCACCCCTCCACTTT.

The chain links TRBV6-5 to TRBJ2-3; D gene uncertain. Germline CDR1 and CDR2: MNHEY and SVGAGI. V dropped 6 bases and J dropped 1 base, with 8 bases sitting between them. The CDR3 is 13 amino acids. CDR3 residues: CASSPSGTDTQYF. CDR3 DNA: TGTGCCAGCAGCCCTAGTGGCACAGATACGCAGTATTTT.

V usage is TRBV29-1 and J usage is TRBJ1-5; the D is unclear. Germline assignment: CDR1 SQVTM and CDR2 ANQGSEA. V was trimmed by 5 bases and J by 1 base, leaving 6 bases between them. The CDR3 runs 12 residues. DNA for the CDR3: TGCAGCGTTAGAGACAGCAATCAGCCCCAGCATTTT. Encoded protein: CSVRDSNQPQHF.

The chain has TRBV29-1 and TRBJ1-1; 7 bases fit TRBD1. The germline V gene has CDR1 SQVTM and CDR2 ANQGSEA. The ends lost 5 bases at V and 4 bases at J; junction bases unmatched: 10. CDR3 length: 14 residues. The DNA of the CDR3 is TGCAGCGTTCGTTTAGGGGGCAGTTTCACTGAAGCTTTCTTT. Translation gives CSVRLGGSFTEAFF.

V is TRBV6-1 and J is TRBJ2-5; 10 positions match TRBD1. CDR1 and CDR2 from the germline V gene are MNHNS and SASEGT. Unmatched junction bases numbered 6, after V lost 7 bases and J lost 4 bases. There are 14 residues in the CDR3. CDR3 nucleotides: TGTGCCAGCAAAGAGACAGGGGGCCGAGAGACCCAGTACTTC. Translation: CASKETGGRETQYF.

The CDR3 sequence is CASSPPTGIGTEAFF. Here the CDR3 DNA reads TGTGCCAGCTCACCACCGACAGGGATTGGGACTGAAGCTTTCTTT. The chain links TRBV18 to TRBJ1-1, with TRBD1 matching over 7 bases. The CDR3 extends over 15 amino acids. Germline CDR1 reads KGHSH; CDR2 reads LQKENI. V was clipped by 0 bases and J by 5 bases; unmatched bases: 6.

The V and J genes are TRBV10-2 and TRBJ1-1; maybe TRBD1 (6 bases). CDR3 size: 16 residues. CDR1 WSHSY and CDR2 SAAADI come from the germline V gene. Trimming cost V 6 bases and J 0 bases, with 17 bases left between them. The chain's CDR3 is CASRQTGWGMNTEAFF. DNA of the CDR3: TGCGCCAGCAGACAAACAGGGTGGGGGATGAACACTGAAGCTTTCTTT.

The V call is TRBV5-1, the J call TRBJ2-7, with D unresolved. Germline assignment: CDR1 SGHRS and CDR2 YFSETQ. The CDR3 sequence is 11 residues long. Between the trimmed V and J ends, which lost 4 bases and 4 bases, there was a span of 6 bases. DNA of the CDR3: TGCGCCAGCAGCCATGCATACGAGCAGTACTTC. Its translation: CASSHAYEQYF.

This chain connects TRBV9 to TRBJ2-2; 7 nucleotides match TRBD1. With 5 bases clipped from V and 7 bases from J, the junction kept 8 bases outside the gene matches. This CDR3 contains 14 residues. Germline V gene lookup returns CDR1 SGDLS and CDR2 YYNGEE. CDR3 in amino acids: CASRRDTGVGELFF. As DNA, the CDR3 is TGTGCCAGCAGGAGGGACACAGGGGTCGGGGAGCTGTTTTTT.

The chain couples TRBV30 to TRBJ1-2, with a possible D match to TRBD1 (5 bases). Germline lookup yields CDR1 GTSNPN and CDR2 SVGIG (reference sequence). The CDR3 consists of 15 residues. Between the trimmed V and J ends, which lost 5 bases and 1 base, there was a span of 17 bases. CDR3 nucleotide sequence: TGTGCCTGGGCCCCTTTCGTGACAGTTAACTATGGCTACACCTTC. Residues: CAWAPFVTVNYGYTF.

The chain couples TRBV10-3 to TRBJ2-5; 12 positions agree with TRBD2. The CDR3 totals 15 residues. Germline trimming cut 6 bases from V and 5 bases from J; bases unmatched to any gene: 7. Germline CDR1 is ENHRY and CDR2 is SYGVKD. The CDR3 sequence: CAIRFPGTSGETQYF. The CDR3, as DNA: TGTGCCATCAGATTCCCCGGGACTAGCGGGGAGACCCAGTACTTC.

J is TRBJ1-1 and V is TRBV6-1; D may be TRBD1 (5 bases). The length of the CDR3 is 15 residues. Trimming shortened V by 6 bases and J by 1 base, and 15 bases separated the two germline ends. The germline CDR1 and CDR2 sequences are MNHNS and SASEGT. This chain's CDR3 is CASSRAGTGNTEAFF. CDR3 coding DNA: TGTGCCAGCAGCCGAGCCGGGACGGGGAACACTGAAGCTTTCTTT.

The chain's CDR3 is CASSDQGVTNYGYTF. The DNA for the CDR3 is TGTGCCAGCAGTGACCAGGGGGTGACTAACTATGGCTACACCTTC. The chain combines TRBV6-1 with TRBJ1-2; 7 bases match TRBD1. V gave up 3 bases and J gave up 0 bases; unmatched junction bases: 4. This CDR3 has 15 amino acids. Germline CDR1 is MNHNS and CDR2 is SASEGT.

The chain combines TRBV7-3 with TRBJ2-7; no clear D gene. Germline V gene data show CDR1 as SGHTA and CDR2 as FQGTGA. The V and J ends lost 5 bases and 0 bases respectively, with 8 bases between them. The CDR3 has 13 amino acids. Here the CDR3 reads CASSPSPSYEQYF. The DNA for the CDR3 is TGTGCCAGCAGCCCTTCCCCCTCCTACGAGCAGTACTTC.

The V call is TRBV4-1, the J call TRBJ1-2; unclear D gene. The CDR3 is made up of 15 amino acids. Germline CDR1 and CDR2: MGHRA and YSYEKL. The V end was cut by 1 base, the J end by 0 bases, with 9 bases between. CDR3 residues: CASSQGFVANYGYTF. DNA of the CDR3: TGCGCCAGCAGCCAAGGATTCGTAGCTAACTATGGCTACACCTTC.